One sample yielded the 27 T cell receptor beta chains listed below, sequenced in a study of T cells in Graves' hyperthyroidism and ophthalmopathy. It was RNA transcripts that yielded the amplified TCR beta CDR3 regions. HTBI primers drove first-round RT-PCR of the TCR CDR3. TCRdb ran MiXCR on the multiplex PCR reads and lists one entry per CDR3 protein. The sample consists of around 300,000 distinct CDR3 sequences, roughly a fifth of them appearing once. Sequencing was performed on blood. These receptors originate from a man aged 45-60 years with Graves' ophthalmopathy.

The chain uses TRBV5-1 and TRBJ2-7; 8 positions agree with TRBD1. This CDR3 is 13 amino acids long. V lost 5 bases, J lost 5 bases, and 6 bases stayed unmatched. Germline CDR1 and CDR2: SGHRS and YFSETQ. Here the CDR3 DNA reads TGCGCCAGCAGGAAAGACAGGGGCCACGAGCAGTACTTC. This sequence encodes CASRKDRGHEQYF.

This clonotype was recorded many times. The rearrangement joins TRBV11-2 to TRBJ2-1; TRBD1 agrees at 7 bases. In germline, CDR1 is SGHAT, CDR2 FQNNGV. The CDR3 totals 15 residues. J was trimmed by 4 bases and V by 4 bases; bases with no gene match: 7. Here the CDR3 DNA reads TGTGCCAGCAGCTACGTCCCGGGACAGTACAATGAGCAGTTCTTC. It codes for CASSYVPGQYNEQFF. Filled out from reference TRBV11-2 and TRBJ2-1, the complete variable domain reads EAGVAQSPRYKIIEKRQSVAFWCNPISGHATLYWYQQILGQGPKLLIQFQNNGVVDDSQLPKDRFSAERLKGVDSTLKIQPAKLEDSAVYLCASSYVPGQYNEQFFGPGTRLTVL.

This clonotype occurred a few times. This chain connects TRBV6-1 to TRBJ1-5; tentative D call: TRBD1 (5 bases). V was trimmed by 0 bases and J by 11 bases, leaving 11 bases between them. This CDR3 contains 13 residues. Germline V CDR1 and CDR2: MNHNS, SASEGT. Here the CDR3 DNA reads TGTGCCAGCAGTGAAGCTACCAGGGTGGCCCAGCATTTT. This sequence encodes CASSEATRVAQHF.

The genes are TRBV5-5 and TRBJ1-5, with a possible D match to TRBD1 (5 bases). Germline CDR1 and CDR2: SGHKS and YYEKEE (reference sequence). This CDR3 is 15 amino acids long. The V end lost 4 bases, the J end lost 7 bases, and 18 bases lay between the germline ends. CDR3 in DNA: TGTGCCAGCAGCCCTGTAGGGGCGGTGAGCCAGCCCCAGCATTTT. Protein: CASSPVGAVSQPQHF.

For this clonotype: Relative to the germline gene, one junction end is altered; a read error may explain this. J is TRBJ1-1 and V is TRBV12-3 or TRBV12-4; the D is unclear. The CDR3 length is 12 residues. For the CDR3, the DNA is TGTGCCAGCAGTTTATCGAACACTGAAGCTTCCTTT. Amino acids: CASSLSNTEASF.

This rearrangement joins TRBV24-1 to TRBJ2-1; D is undetermined. Trimming stripped 2 bases from V and 0 bases from J, with 19 bases between. The germline V gene has CDR1 KGHDR and CDR2 SFDVKD. This CDR3 region has 19 residues. CDR3 DNA: TGTGCCACCAGTGATTCTCCAGCGTCTAGACCCAGCTCCTACAATGAGCAGTTCTTC. Protein product: CATSDSPASRPSSYNEQFF.

This clonotype showed up just a few times. This rearrangement joins TRBV7-3 to TRBJ1-3; D gene uncertain. CDR3 length: 16 amino acids. In germline, CDR1 is SGHTA, CDR2 FQGTGA. Trimming cost V 0 bases and J 0 bases, with 9 bases left between them. DNA for the CDR3: TGTGCCAGCAGCTTAACGGCCGAATACTCTGGAAACACCATATATTTT. This translates into CASSLTAEYSGNTIYF.

This clonotype was counted a single time. J is TRBJ1-6 and V is TRBV7-3; 7 bases fit TRBD1. With 5 bases clipped from V and 10 bases from J, the junction kept 8 bases outside the gene matches. The CDR3 runs to 14 residues. Germline-derived CDR1 and CDR2 are SGHTA and FQGTGA. CDR3 sequence: CASSQGQRQSPLHF. CDR3 in DNA: TGTGCCAGCAGCCAGGGACAGAGGCAATCACCCCTCCACTTT.

This clonotype was seen repeatedly, ten times or more. CDR3 amino acids: CASSLWVRVNTEAFF. The CDR3 coding sequence is TGTGCCAGCAGTTTATGGGTGAGAGTGAACACTGAAGCTTTCTTT. The chain links TRBV28 to TRBJ1-1, with D unresolved. V lost 0 bases to trimming and J lost 0 bases, with 8 bases between them. Per the germline V gene, CDR1 is MDHEN and CDR2 is SYDVKM. The CDR3 is 15 amino acids.

The chain employs TRBV5-1 and TRBJ2-3; D is ambiguous. CDR1 SGHRS and CDR2 YFSETQ come from the germline V gene. The germline V and J ends were trimmed by 2 bases and 0 bases, with 10 bases remaining between them. CDR3 length: 15 amino acids. CDR3 loop: CASSLETHSTDTQYF. The CDR3 DNA reads as TGCGCCAGCAGCTTAGAGACACATAGCACAGATACGCAGTATTTT.

V and J are TRBV19 and TRBJ2-2; D is unresolved. The CDR3 sequence is 13 residues long. From germline, CDR1 is LNHDA and CDR2 SQIVND (reference sequence). V was pared by 3 bases and J by 6 bases, with 8 bases between. DNA of the CDR3: TGTGCCAGTAGTATCCCGGGTCCCGGGGAGCTGTTTTTT. It encodes CASSIPGPGELFF.

This clonotype was recorded a few times. V is TRBV29-1 and J is TRBJ2-7; D possibly corresponds to TRBD1 (6 bases). The CDR3 totals 10 residues. Trimming removed 6 bases from V and 4 bases from J, with 7 bases in between. Per germline, CDR1 SQVTM and CDR2 ANQGSEA. The CDR3 region has the DNA TGCAGCGTACAGGGATACGAGCAGTACTTC. Its protein product is CSVQGYEQYF.

This clonotype was detected only a few times. This chain links TRBV6-1 with TRBJ1-6, with D possibly matching TRBD1 (5 bases). V dropped 2 bases and J dropped 0 bases, with 11 bases sitting between them. Germline CDR1 and CDR2: MNHNS and SASEGT. This CDR3 has 17 amino acids. The CDR3 coding sequence is TGTGCCAGCAGTGAACGCGACAGCCGCTCCTATAATTCACCCCTCCACTTT. It translates to CASSERDSRSYNSPLHF.

In its sample, this clonotype was seen many times. CDR3: CASSTDRGNEQYF. CDR3 nucleotide sequence: TGTGCCAGCAGTACCGACAGGGGCAACGAGCAGTACTTC. The chain joins TRBV28 to TRBJ2-7; 8 bases fit TRBD1. The germline CDR1 and CDR2 sequences are MDHEN and SYDVKM. CDR3 length equals 13 residues. Trimming took 5 bases from V and 5 from J; bases not matched to a gene: 5.

This clonotype has at least ten counts. The chain is built from TRBV28 and TRBJ2-1, with D possibly TRBD1 on 6 matching bases. The CDR3 is made up of 12 amino acids. V lost 5 bases and J 6 bases, leaving 8 bases between the germline ends. The germline gives CDR1 MDHEN, CDR2 SYDVKM. CDR3 DNA: TGTGCCAGCAGTGAACAGGGCAATGAGCAGTTCTTC. As protein: CASSEQGNEQFF.

This rearrangement joins TRBV2 to TRBJ2-7; D is possibly TRBD2 (5 bases). V was trimmed by 4 bases and J by 3 bases, leaving 13 bases between them. The length of the CDR3 is 14 residues. Looked up from germline, CDR1 is SNHLY and CDR2 is FYNNEI. The DNA of the CDR3 is TGTGCCAGCAGTGCTCGAGGGCGCGGCTACGAGCAGTACTTC. It translates to CASSARGRGYEQYF.

This clonotype came up many times. CDR3 in DNA: TGTGCCAGCAGCCGCCAAACCCGAGGCAGTGCCTACAATGAGCAGTTCTTC. Translating gives CASSRQTRGSAYNEQFF. J is TRBJ2-1 and V is TRBV7-3; D ambiguous. The V and J ends lost 5 bases and 2 bases respectively, with 19 bases between them. The CDR3 length is 17 residues. The V gene's germline CDR1 is SGHTA and CDR2 FQGTGA.

In this sample, this clonotype turned up a few times. The V and J genes are TRBV19 and TRBJ2-1; D gene uncertain. Germline assignment: CDR1 LNHDA and CDR2 SQIVND (reference sequence). This CDR3 is 13 amino acids long. Trimming took 4 bases from V and 7 from J, leaving 11 bases between them. CDR3 amino acids: CASSSLRANEQFF. For the CDR3, the DNA is TGTGCCAGTAGTAGTTTACGGGCGAATGAGCAGTTCTTC.

This clonotype came up many times. The chain carries TRBV2 and TRBJ1-6; 9 bases match TRBD1. The CDR3 loop spans 16 amino acids. In germline, CDR1 is SNHLY, CDR2 FYNNEI. With 2 bases clipped from V and 6 bases from J, the junction kept 5 bases outside the gene matches. CDR3 sequence (DNA): TGTGCCAGCAGTGAACTGGGGACAGGGCGTAATTCACCCCTCCACTTT. The encoded protein is CASSELGTGRNSPLHF.

On this clonotype: This may come from a read error, since a much larger clone is one base off. This chain uses TRBV14 with TRBJ2-5; perhaps TRBD2 as D (5 bases). The CDR3 length is 13 residues. The germline V gene encodes CDR1 SGHDN and CDR2 FVKESK. CDR3 region: CASARGAQETRYF. CDR3 nucleotides: TGTGCCAGCGCACGGGGAGCCCAAGAGACCCGGTACTTC.

The chain is built from TRBV9 and TRBJ1-2, with a weak D call TRBD1 (6 bases). This CDR3 is 15 amino acids long. Germline V gene sequence: CDR1 SGDLS, CDR2 YYNGEE. The ends were cut back, 0 bases at V and 0 bases at J, with 9 bases in the middle. The CDR3 protein is CASSVAGATNYGYTF. DNA for the CDR3: TGTGCCAGCAGCGTAGCAGGGGCTACTAACTATGGCTACACCTTC.

The chain links TRBV12-3 or TRBV12-4 to TRBJ2-2, with D hard to call. This CDR3 has 11 residues. Trimming took 6 bases from V and 6 from J, leaving 5 bases between them. This CDR3 is CASRIAGELFF. In DNA, the CDR3 is TGTGCCAGCAGAATAGCCGGGGAGCTGTTTTTT.

This clonotype was seen a single time. The genes are TRBV5-1 and TRBJ1-1; maybe TRBD1 (5 bases). This CDR3 comprises 18 residues. Between the trimmed V and J ends, which lost 0 bases and 1 base, there was a span of 19 bases. The germline gives CDR1 SGHRS, CDR2 YFSETQ. The CDR3 DNA sequence: TGCGCCAGCAGCTTGGGACCAGGACGGGGGGTCGAGAACACTGAAGCTTTCTTT. Amino acids: CASSLGPGRGVENTEAFF.

The rearrangement joins TRBV5-6 to TRBJ2-6; D is unclear. Trimming cost V 7 bases and J 0 bases, with 17 bases left between them. This CDR3 comprises 17 residues. Looked up from germline, CDR1 is SGHDT and CDR2 is YYEEEE. Written as DNA, the CDR3 is TGTGCCAGCCTCCGGCTATTAACCTCCTCTGGGGCCAACGTCCTGACTTTC. It encodes CASLRLLTSSGANVLTF.

The chain couples TRBV20-1 to TRBJ2-5; tentative D call: TRBD2 (6 bases). Germline loops: CDR1 DFQATT, CDR2 SNEGSKA (reference sequence). This CDR3 region has 15 residues. Trimming removed 4 bases from V and 2 bases from J, with 17 bases in between. The CDR3 protein is CSATSRAGSQETQYF. In nucleotides, the CDR3 is TGCAGTGCTACCTCTAGGGCGGGGTCTCAAGAGACCCAGTACTTC.

V usage is TRBV14 and J usage is TRBJ2-3, with a weak D call TRBD2 (5 bases). The CDR3 has 15 amino acids. Trimming left V 1 base short and J 2 bases short, with 10 bases between. Germline values: CDR1 SGHDN, CDR2 FVKESK. The CDR3 bases are TGTGCCAGCAGCCAAGTTCGGGGATTCACAGATACGCAGTATTTT. Protein product: CASSQVRGFTDTQYF.

This clonotype occurred a few times. The rearrangement links TRBV12-3 or TRBV12-4 to TRBJ2-3; the match to TRBD2 covers 7 bases. V gave up 5 bases and J gave up 1 base; unmatched junction bases: 3. This CDR3 has 14 residues. The CDR3 DNA is TGTGCCAGCAGTCCCGCGGGAGGCACAGATACGCAGTATTTT. This gives the protein CASSPAGGTDTQYF.